This is a list of T cell receptor beta chains from one sample in a study of blood T cell repertoires in COVID-19. Method: immunoSEQ multiplex PCR; TCRdb's copy keeps in-frame clones and lacks some. Here the sample spans more than 100,000 clones, about 85% being singletons. Material for sequencing was peripheral blood. All receptors derive from a man aged 45-65 years in a cohort sampled during active COVID-19. The CDR3 runs from the conserved cysteine through the conserved F or W. Clone size is given for some rows only: seen once, a few or many times, or a class if the clone is expanded.

-	TRBJ1-1	TRBV7-9	CASSKQQTDRGRTEAFF
-	TRBJ2-3	TRBV29-1	CSVEPSTDTQYF
once	TRBJ1-5	TRBV28	CASSLRQGGSWPQHF
-	TRBJ1-6	TRBV6-5	CASSYSGPYNSPLHF
-	TRBJ2-7	TRBV6-5	CASSYLGPRDSEQYF
-	TRBJ2-1	TRBV6-6	CASSKGQPSYNEQFF
-	TRBJ1-2	TRBV19	CASTSEGERYGYTF
-	TRBJ1-4	TRBV27	CASSLSQTGVSAATNEKLFF
-	TRBJ1-1	TRBV6-5	CAAQGGVNTEAFF
-	TRBJ2-3	TRBV11-2	CASSLDLIGLAGTDTQYF
-	TRBJ1-1	TRBV4-3	CASSPGQGNTEAFF
once	TRBJ1-6	TRBV7-2	CASSLRMNSPLHF
few	TRBJ2-4	TRBV19	CASSIPSENIQYF
-	TRBJ2-1	TRBV6-5	CASNPRLSSYNEQFF
-	TRBJ1-2	TRBV21-1	CARTDRAEGYTF
-	TRBJ1-5	TRBV14	CASSHYRPLTFNQPQHF
once	TRBJ1-1	TRBV6-1	CASSEGQTNTEAFF
-	TRBJ2-5	TRBV5-8	CASSLGGGGVKTQYF
-	TRBJ2-2	TRBV2	CASSGGTSGLGGGGELFF
-	TRBJ1-2	TRBV5-3	CATTPGQGCGYTF
-	TRBJ1-1	TRBV28	CASSFSPNTEAFF
-	TRBJ1-6	TRBV6-6	CASSYSGQGKISPLHF
few	TRBJ1-1	TRBV28	CASATGGAGATEAFF
-	TRBJ1-5	TRBV2	CASRGVAGINQPQHF
-	TRBJ1-3	TRBV19	CASRVGGGNTIYF
once	TRBJ2-7	TRBV6-6	CASSYSFGTGGSEQYF
-	TRBJ2-2	TRBV5-4	CASSPDRAPRGGELFF
-	TRBJ2-7	TRBV5-1	CASSLGPGQGNEQYF
few	TRBJ1-3	TRBV10-3	CAIRPTGGDTIYF
-	TRBJ1-1	TRBV6-5	CASNNGGFEAFF
-	TRBJ2-2	TRBV11-2	CASSSKAGVTGELFF